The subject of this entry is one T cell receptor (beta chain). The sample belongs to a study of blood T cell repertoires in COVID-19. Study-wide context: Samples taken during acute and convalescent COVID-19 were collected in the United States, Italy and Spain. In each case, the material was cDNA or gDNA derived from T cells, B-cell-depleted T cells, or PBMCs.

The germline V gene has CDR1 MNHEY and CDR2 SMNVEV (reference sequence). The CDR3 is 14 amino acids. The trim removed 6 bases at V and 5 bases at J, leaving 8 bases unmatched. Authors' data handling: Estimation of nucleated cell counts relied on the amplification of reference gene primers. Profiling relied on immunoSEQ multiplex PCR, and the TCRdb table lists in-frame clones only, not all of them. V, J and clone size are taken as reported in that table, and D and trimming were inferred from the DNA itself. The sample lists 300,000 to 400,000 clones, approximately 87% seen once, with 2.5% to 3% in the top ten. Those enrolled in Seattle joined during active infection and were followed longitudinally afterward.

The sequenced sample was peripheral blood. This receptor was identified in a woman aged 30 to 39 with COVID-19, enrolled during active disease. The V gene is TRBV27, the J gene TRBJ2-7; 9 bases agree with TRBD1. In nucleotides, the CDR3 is TGTGCCAGCAGGGCCGGGACAGGGCACCACGAGCAGTACTTC. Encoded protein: CASRAGTGHHEQYF.